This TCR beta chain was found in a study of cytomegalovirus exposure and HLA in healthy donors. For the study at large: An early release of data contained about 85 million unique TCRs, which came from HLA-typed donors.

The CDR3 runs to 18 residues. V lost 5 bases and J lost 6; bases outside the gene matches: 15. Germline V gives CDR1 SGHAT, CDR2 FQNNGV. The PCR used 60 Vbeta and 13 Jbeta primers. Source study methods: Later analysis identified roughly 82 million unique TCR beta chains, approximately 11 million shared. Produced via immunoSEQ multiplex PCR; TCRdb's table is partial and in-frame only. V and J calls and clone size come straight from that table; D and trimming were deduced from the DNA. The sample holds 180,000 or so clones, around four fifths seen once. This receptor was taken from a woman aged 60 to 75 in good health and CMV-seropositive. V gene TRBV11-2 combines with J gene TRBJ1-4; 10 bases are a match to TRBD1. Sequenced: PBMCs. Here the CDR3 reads CASSQEERTGTGDEKLFF. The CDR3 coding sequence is TGTGCCAGCAGCCAGGAAGAACGGACCGGGACAGGGGATGAAAAACTGTTTTTT.